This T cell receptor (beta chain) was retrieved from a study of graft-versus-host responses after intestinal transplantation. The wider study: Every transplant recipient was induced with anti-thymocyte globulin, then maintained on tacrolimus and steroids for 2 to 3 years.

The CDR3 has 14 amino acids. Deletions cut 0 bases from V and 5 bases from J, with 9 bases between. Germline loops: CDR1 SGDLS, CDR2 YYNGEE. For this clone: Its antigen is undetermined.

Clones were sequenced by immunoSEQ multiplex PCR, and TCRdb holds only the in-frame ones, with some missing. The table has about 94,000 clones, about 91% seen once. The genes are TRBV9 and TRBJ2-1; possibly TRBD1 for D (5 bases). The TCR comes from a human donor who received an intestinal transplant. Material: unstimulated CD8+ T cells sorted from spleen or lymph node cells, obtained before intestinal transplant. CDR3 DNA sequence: TGTGCCAGCAGCGTAGCATTAGGGGACAATGAGCAGTTCTTC. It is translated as CASSVALGDNEQFF.